This note documents a single TCR beta chain sequence. This entry belongs to a study of cytomegalovirus exposure and HLA in healthy donors. The CDR3 has 14 amino acids. CDR1 and CDR2 (germline): SGHNT, YYREEE (reference sequence). V was clipped by 7 bases and J by 6 bases, with 16 bases between them. Primers for the PCR totalled 60 Vbeta and 13 Jbeta. TCRdb's table, derived via immunoSEQ multiplex PCR, lists solely in-frame clones and lacks some. The ten most abundant clones cover under 6.5% of a sample with 150,000 to 200,000 clones. This TCR came from a man aged 25-40 years in good health and CMV-seronegative. Sample: PBMCs. The chain uses TRBV5-4 and TRBJ2-2; D may be TRBD1 (5 bases). CDR3 nucleotide sequence: TGTGCCAGCCGCAGACCAGGGTCTGCCGGGGAGCTGTTTTTT. This gives the protein CASRRPGSAGELFF.